This is a list of T cell receptor beta chains from one sample in a study of Ad26.COV2.S vaccination and SARS-CoV-2 variants. Sequencing used immunoSEQ multiplex PCR; TCRdb keeps in-frame clones, though not all of them. The sample lists hundreds of thousands of clones, roughly nine tenths occurring once. The sequencing used peripheral blood, collected in a trial of Ad26.COV2.S vaccine versus placebo. Source of these receptors: a person between 18 and 59 years old who received the Ad26.COV2.S COVID-19 vaccine or a placebo. CDR3s include the opening cysteine and the closing phenylalanine or tryptophan. A D gene is named only where the DNA matches it firmly. Clone size appears in some rows only: once, few, many, or a class for an expanded clone.

j_call v_call clone_size d_call cdr3_nt cdr3_aa
TRBJ1-1 TRBV10-2 . . TGCGCCAGCAGTGAGTCGATAGAGGGGAACACTGAAGCTTTCTTT CASSESIEGNTEAFF
TRBJ1-5 TRBV24-1 . . TGTGCCACCAACGGCCTAAATCAGCCCCAGCATTTT CATNGLNQPQHF
TRBJ2-1 TRBV2 . TRBD1 TGTGCCAGCAGTGTGAGACAGGGGGCTTGGGAGCAGTTCTTC CASSVRQGAWEQFF
TRBJ2-2 TRBV7-8 . TRBD2 TGTGCCAGCGTCACTAGCGGGGTTACCACCGGGGAGCTGTTTTTT CASVTSGVTTGELFF
TRBJ1-6 TRBV19 few TRBD1 TGTGCCAGTAGTACCCGGACAGGGGCCAATAATTCACCCCTCCACTTT CASSTRTGANNSPLHF
TRBJ1-4 TRBV5-1 . . TGCGCCAGCAGCTCGTTAGGGATAACTAATGAAAAACTGTTTTTT CASSSLGITNEKLFF
TRBJ2-4 TRBV3-1/TRBV3-2 . TRBD1 TGTGCCAGCAGCCAATCCAGGACAGGGAAGTACTTC CASSQSRTGKYF
TRBJ2-1 TRBV24-1 once . TGTGCCACGACCTCGAGCTCCTACAATGAGCAGTTCTTC CATTSSSYNEQFF
TRBJ2-2 TRBV3-1/TRBV3-2 once TRBD2 TGTGCCAGCAGCCAAGCGGGGGGGCCTAAGGCCGGGGAGCTGTTTTTT CASSQAGGPKAGELFF
TRBJ1-4 TRBV7-2 . TRBD1 TGTGCCAGCAGCACCGGGACAGGGAGAGCTAATGAAAAACTGTTTTTT CASSTGTGRANEKLFF
TRBJ2-6 TRBV7-2 . . TGTGCCAGCAGCTCCAGACAAGCTGGGGCCAACGTCCTGACTTTC CASSSRQAGANVLTF
TRBJ2-7 TRBV5-1 few . TGCGCCAGCAGCTTCGATTGGAGCGCCGAGCAGTACTTC CASSFDWSAEQYF
TRBJ1-2 TRBV24-1 . TRBD1 TGTGCCACCAGTGACATCGACAGGGAGGATGGCTACACCTTC CATSDIDREDGYTF
TRBJ2-7 TRBV20-1 . TRBD1 TGCAGTGCTAGTAGACAGGGGGGACTACAGTACTTC CSASRQGGLQYF
TRBJ2-7 TRBV13 . . TGTGCCAGCAGCCGACCAGGGGGGGGCTACGAGCAGTACTTC CASSRPGGGYEQYF
TRBJ1-5 TRBV28 . . TGTGCCAGCAGTTTCGCCCCGGGACCGAATAGGCAGCCCCAGCATTTT CASSFAPGPNRQPQHF